This T cell receptor beta chain was recorded in a study of Graves' ophthalmopathy and Graves' hyperthyroidism. Patients were left out if they had other autoimmune diseases, uncontrolled infections, pregnancy or lactation. Clinical symptoms, serum thyroxine, TRAb, thyroid ultrasound and orbital computed tomography were relied on for diagnosis. For repertoire sequencing, the TCR beta CDR3 regions were amplified from RNA transcripts. HTBI primers were employed in first-round RT-PCR, then a second-round multiplex PCR followed. In TCRdb, the multiplex PCR reads were re-called with MiXCR into one record per CDR3 protein. The data hold approximately 41,000 distinct CDR3 sequences, with 45% to 60% observed a single time. Between the trimmed V and J ends, which lost 7 bases and 13 bases, there was a span of 14 bases. The CDR3 runs 11 residues. Per the germline V gene, CDR1 is MGHDK and CDR2 is SYGVNS.

This chain joins TRBV25-1 and TRBJ2-1; D is perhaps TRBD1 (6 bases). The sequenced sample consisted of peripheral blood. This clonotype was obtained from an adult man with Graves' ophthalmopathy. The CDR3 loop is CASTFLGGQFF. As DNA, the CDR3 is TGTGCCAGCACCTTCCTAGGGGGTCAGTTCTTC.